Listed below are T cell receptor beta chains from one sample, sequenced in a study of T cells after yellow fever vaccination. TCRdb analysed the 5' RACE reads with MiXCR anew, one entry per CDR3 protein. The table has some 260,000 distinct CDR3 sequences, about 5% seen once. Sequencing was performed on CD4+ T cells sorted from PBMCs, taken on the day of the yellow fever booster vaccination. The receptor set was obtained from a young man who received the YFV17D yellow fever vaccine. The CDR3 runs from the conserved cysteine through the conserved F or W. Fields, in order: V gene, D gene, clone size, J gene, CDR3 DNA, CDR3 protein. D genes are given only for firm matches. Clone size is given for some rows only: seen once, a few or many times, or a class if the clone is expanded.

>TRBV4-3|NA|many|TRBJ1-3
TGCGCCAGCAGCCAAGGAGCTGGACAGCTAACCTCTGGAAACACCATATATTTT
CASSQGAGQLTSGNTIYF
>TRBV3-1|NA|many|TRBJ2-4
TGTGCCAGCAGCCAAGATAGGGCCACAGGAAACATTCAGTACTTC
CASSQDRATGNIQYF
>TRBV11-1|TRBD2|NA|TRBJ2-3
TGTGCCAGCAGCCGTAGCGGGGGGGCTTCAGATACGCAGTATTTT
CASSRSGGASDTQYF
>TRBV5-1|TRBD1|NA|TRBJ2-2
TGCGCCAGCAGCCTCGGGGACAGGGTCACCGGGGAGCTGTTTTTT
CASSLGDRVTGELFF
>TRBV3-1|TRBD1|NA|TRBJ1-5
TGTGCCAGCGGGCAGGGGGAAGGTCAGCCCCAGCATTTT
CASGQGEGQPQHF
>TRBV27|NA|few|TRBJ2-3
TGTGCCAGCAAACAAAGCAGCACAGATACGCAGTATTTT
CASKQSSTDTQYF
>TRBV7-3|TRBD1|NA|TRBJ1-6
TGTGCCAGCAGCCAGGGACAGGGGTGGAATTCACCCCTCCACTTT
CASSQGQGWNSPLHF
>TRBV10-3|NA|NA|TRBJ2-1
TGTGCCATCAGCCAAACAAACAATGAGCAGTTCTTC
CAISQTNNEQFF
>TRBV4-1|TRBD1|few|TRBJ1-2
TGCGCCAGCAGCCAGCCCCGGGACAGGGTGGGTGGCTACACCTTC
CASSQPRDRVGGYTF
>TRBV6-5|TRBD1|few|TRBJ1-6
TGTGCCAGCAGTTACTGGGCAGGGGACAGGAATTCACCCCTCCACTTT
CASSYWAGDRNSPLHF